Below are 20 T cell receptor beta chains sequenced from a single sample in a study of T cells in Graves' hyperthyroidism and ophthalmopathy. TCR beta CDR3 sequences were amplified from RNA transcripts. When the TCR CDR3 underwent first-round RT-PCR, the HTBI primer set was used. TCRdb reprocessed the multiplex PCR reads via MiXCR and lists one record per CDR3 protein. The table shows about 640,000 distinct CDR3 sequences, with about a fifth occurring only once. Sequenced material: blood. These receptors originate from a man aged 25-45 years with Graves' ophthalmopathy.

This clonotype was counted between two and nine times. The chain joins TRBV6-1 to TRBJ1-5, with 11 bases identical to TRBD1. The V segment lost 6 bases and the J segment 6 bases; nucleotides outside the gene matches: 16. This CDR3 contains 18 residues. From germline, CDR1 is MNHNS and CDR2 SASEGT. The CDR3 DNA reads as TGTGCCAGCAGCCAACCTCGGACAGGGGGCCAGGGGGGTCAGCCCCAGCATTTT. Translated: CASSQPRTGGQGGQPQHF.

This clonotype occurred a few times. This chain links TRBV29-1 with TRBJ2-2; D is unclear. Trimming removed 7 bases from V and 1 base from J, with 7 bases in between. The CDR3 loop spans 12 amino acids. CDR1 is SQVTM, CDR2 ANQGSEA, per germline. As DNA, the CDR3 is TGCAGCGCGGACGGGAACACCGGGGAGCTGTTTTTT. It yields the protein CSADGNTGELFF.

The V gene is TRBV20-1, the J gene TRBJ1-1; D may be TRBD1 (5 bases). The CDR3 contains 16 residues. Germline-derived CDR1 and CDR2 are DFQATT and SNEGSKA (reference sequence). The ends were cut back, 3 bases at V and 4 bases at J, with 21 bases in the middle. The chain's CDR3 is CSARRQGSFGSTEAFF. CDR3 nucleotide sequence: TGCAGTGCTAGGCGGCAGGGCTCTTTCGGAAGCACTGAAGCTTTCTTT.

The rearrangement joins TRBV6-1 to TRBJ2-1; 7 positions agree with TRBD1. The CDR3 is 16 residues long. Germline assignment: CDR1 MNHNS and CDR2 SASEGT. V shed 7 bases and J 4 bases; nucleotides not matched to a gene: 13. The chain's CDR3 is CASTNLPGTEYNEQFF. DNA of the CDR3: TGTGCCAGCACCAATTTACCCGGGACAGAGTACAATGAGCAGTTCTTC.

The rearrangement uses TRBV25-1 and TRBJ2-5; D not resolved. V was trimmed by 0 bases and J by 1 base, leaving 9 bases between them. There are 15 residues in the CDR3. CDR1 MGHDK and CDR2 SYGVNS come from the germline V gene. CDR3 DNA: TGTGCCAGCAGTGAATATGAGGATCTCCAAGAGACCCAGTACTTC. Its translation: CASSEYEDLQETQYF.

The chain recombines TRBV12-3 or TRBV12-4 with TRBJ1-3; D uncertain. V was cut by 3 bases and J by 2 bases, with 8 bases left in between. The CDR3 extends over 14 amino acids. Written as DNA, the CDR3 is TGTGCCAGCAGTTTGAGAGAAGCTGGAAACACCATATATTTT. Translated, it gives CASSLREAGNTIYF.

V and J are TRBV12-3 or TRBV12-4 and TRBJ1-2; D perhaps matches TRBD1 (6 bases). Trimming stripped 5 bases from V and 10 bases from J, with 11 bases between. CDR3 length equals 11 residues. CDR3 loop: CASSTGTIYTF. The CDR3 region has the DNA TGTGCCAGCAGTACCGGGACAATCTACACCTTC.

The V call is TRBV19, the J call TRBJ2-1; 9 positions agree with TRBD1. The CDR3 is 15 residues long. Trimming at V came to 4 bases and at J to 7 bases, leaving 8 bases not matched to a gene. The germline V gene encodes CDR1 LNHDA and CDR2 SQIVND (reference sequence). CDR3 sequence reads: CASSTDRGSRNEQFF. In DNA, the CDR3 is TGTGCCAGTAGTACCGACAGGGGGAGTAGGAATGAGCAGTTCTTC.

The chain uses TRBV6-1 and TRBJ2-7, with a possible D match to TRBD2 (6 bases). V lost 4 bases and J 3 bases, leaving 19 bases between the germline ends. This CDR3 has 16 amino acids. Germline CDR1 reads MNHNS; CDR2 reads SASEGT. CDR3 in amino acids: CASSGVGGGHIYEQYF. The CDR3 DNA sequence: TGTGCCAGCAGTGGTGTGGGGGGAGGCCATATCTACGAGCAGTACTTC.

This clonotype was seen only a few times. The V and J genes are TRBV19 and TRBJ1-5; 9 bases match TRBD1. J lost 2 bases, V lost 6 bases, and 5 bases had no gene match. The CDR3 loop spans 15 amino acids. The V gene's germline CDR1 is LNHDA and CDR2 SQIVND (reference sequence). The CDR3 sequence: CASSTDRGGNQPQHF. The CDR3 DNA is TGTGCCAGTAGCACGGACAGGGGAGGCAATCAGCCCCAGCATTTT.

The rearrangement links TRBV29-1 to TRBJ2-6; D gene ambiguous. Germline CDR1 and CDR2: SQVTM and ANQGSEA. The CDR3 length is 15 residues. V lost 2 bases, J lost 0 bases, and 8 bases lay in between. Written as DNA, the CDR3 is TGCAGCGTTGAATCCCGAGGCTCTGGGGCCAACGTCCTGACTTTC. It yields the protein CSVESRGSGANVLTF.

The chain links TRBV2 to TRBJ1-1; D remains ambiguous. This CDR3 has 12 residues. Trimming stripped 8 bases from V and 4 bases from J, with 11 bases between. Looked up from germline, CDR1 is SNHLY and CDR2 is FYNNEI. The CDR3 bases are TGTGCCAGCCTAGGGAGATCCACTGAAGCTTTCTTT. This translates into CASLGRSTEAFF.

This clonotype was picked up many times. The chain carries TRBV7-9 and TRBJ2-5, with D possibly TRBD2 on 5 matching bases. Germline V gives CDR1 SEHNR, CDR2 FQNEAQ (reference sequence). This CDR3 comprises 15 residues. Deletions cut 6 bases from V and 4 bases from J, with 18 bases between. The CDR3 DNA reads as TGTGCCAGCAGGCTATCCGGGCCGGGGTTAGAGACCCAGTACTTC. The encoded protein is CASRLSGPGLETQYF.

In its sample, this clonotype was seen a few times. The rearrangement links TRBV7-9 to TRBJ1-6; D is possibly TRBD1 (6 bases). Per germline, CDR1 SEHNR and CDR2 FQNEAQ (reference sequence). The CDR3 covers 14 residues. V lost 6 bases and J lost 10, with 16 bases in between. The CDR3 nucleotides are TGTGCCAGCAGTCGCACAGGGTTTGGCTCACCCCTCCACTTT. The encoded protein is CASSRTGFGSPLHF.

This clonotype was recorded only once. This chain joins TRBV3-1 and TRBJ1-2, with D possibly being TRBD1 (6 bases). V was trimmed by 4 bases and J by 4 bases, leaving 13 bases between them. CDR3 length: 14 residues. The germline V gene encodes CDR1 LGHDT and CDR2 YNNKEL (reference sequence). The chain's CDR3 is CASSLHRVTYGYTF. CDR3 sequence (DNA): TGTGCCAGCAGCCTTCACAGGGTCACCTATGGCTACACCTTC.

The chain carries TRBV9 and TRBJ2-3; D is undetermined. Trimming cost V 0 bases and J 0 bases, with 11 bases left between them. The CDR3 has 16 residues. CDR1 is SGDLS and CDR2 is YYNGEE in the germline V gene. Here the CDR3 reads CASSVASTPSTDTQYF. DNA of the CDR3: TGTGCCAGCAGCGTAGCTTCGACTCCTAGCACAGATACGCAGTATTTT.

The rearrangement links TRBV3-1 to TRBJ2-1; 8 bases fit TRBD1. The V segment lost 4 bases and the J segment 8 bases; nucleotides outside the gene matches: 13. The germline CDR1 and CDR2 sequences are LGHDT and YNNKEL (reference sequence). The CDR3 extends over 16 amino acids. CDR3 DNA: TGTGCCAGCAGCCCCGATAGGGGCAGGGGGCTCGATGAGCAGTTCTTC. This translates into CASSPDRGRGLDEQFF.

This chain links TRBV28 with TRBJ2-7, with 9 positions matching TRBD1. V was pared by 2 bases and J by 5 bases, with 7 bases of the junction left unmatched. The CDR3 length is 15 residues. CDR1 is MDHEN and CDR2 is SYDVKM in the germline V gene. Here the CDR3 DNA reads TGTGCCAGCAGTTTAACGGGACAGGGTAGCGACGAGCAGTACTTC. Protein: CASSLTGQGSDEQYF.

The chain has TRBV10-3 and TRBJ1-4, with a possible D match to TRBD1 (5 bases). The V gene's germline CDR1 is ENHRY and CDR2 SYGVKD. The CDR3 is 14 residues long. Deletions cut 2 bases from V and 8 bases from J, with 12 bases between. The DNA for the CDR3 is TGTGCCATCAGTGAGGGGGACGGTAGCGAAAAACTGTTTTTT. This sequence encodes CAISEGDGSEKLFF.

This clonotype was recorded a few times. This chain links TRBV5-5 with TRBJ2-2; the D gene is possibly TRBD1 (6 bases). The CDR3 has 17 residues. Trimming removed 0 bases at V and 7 bases at J, with 19 bases between. Germline assignment: CDR1 SGHKS and CDR2 YYEKEE (reference sequence). CDR3 residues: CASSLALGQGIGGELFF. CDR3 nucleotide sequence: TGTGCCAGCAGCTTGGCCCTTGGGCAGGGGATCGGCGGGGAGCTGTTTTTT. Full variable domain (outside the CDR3, taken from reference TRBV5-5 and TRBJ2-2): DAGVTQSPTHLIKTRGQQVTLRCSPISGHKSVSWYQQVLGQGPQFIFQYYEKEERGRGNFPDRFSARQFPNYSSELNVNALLLGDSALYLCASSLALGQGIGGELFFGEGSRLTVL.